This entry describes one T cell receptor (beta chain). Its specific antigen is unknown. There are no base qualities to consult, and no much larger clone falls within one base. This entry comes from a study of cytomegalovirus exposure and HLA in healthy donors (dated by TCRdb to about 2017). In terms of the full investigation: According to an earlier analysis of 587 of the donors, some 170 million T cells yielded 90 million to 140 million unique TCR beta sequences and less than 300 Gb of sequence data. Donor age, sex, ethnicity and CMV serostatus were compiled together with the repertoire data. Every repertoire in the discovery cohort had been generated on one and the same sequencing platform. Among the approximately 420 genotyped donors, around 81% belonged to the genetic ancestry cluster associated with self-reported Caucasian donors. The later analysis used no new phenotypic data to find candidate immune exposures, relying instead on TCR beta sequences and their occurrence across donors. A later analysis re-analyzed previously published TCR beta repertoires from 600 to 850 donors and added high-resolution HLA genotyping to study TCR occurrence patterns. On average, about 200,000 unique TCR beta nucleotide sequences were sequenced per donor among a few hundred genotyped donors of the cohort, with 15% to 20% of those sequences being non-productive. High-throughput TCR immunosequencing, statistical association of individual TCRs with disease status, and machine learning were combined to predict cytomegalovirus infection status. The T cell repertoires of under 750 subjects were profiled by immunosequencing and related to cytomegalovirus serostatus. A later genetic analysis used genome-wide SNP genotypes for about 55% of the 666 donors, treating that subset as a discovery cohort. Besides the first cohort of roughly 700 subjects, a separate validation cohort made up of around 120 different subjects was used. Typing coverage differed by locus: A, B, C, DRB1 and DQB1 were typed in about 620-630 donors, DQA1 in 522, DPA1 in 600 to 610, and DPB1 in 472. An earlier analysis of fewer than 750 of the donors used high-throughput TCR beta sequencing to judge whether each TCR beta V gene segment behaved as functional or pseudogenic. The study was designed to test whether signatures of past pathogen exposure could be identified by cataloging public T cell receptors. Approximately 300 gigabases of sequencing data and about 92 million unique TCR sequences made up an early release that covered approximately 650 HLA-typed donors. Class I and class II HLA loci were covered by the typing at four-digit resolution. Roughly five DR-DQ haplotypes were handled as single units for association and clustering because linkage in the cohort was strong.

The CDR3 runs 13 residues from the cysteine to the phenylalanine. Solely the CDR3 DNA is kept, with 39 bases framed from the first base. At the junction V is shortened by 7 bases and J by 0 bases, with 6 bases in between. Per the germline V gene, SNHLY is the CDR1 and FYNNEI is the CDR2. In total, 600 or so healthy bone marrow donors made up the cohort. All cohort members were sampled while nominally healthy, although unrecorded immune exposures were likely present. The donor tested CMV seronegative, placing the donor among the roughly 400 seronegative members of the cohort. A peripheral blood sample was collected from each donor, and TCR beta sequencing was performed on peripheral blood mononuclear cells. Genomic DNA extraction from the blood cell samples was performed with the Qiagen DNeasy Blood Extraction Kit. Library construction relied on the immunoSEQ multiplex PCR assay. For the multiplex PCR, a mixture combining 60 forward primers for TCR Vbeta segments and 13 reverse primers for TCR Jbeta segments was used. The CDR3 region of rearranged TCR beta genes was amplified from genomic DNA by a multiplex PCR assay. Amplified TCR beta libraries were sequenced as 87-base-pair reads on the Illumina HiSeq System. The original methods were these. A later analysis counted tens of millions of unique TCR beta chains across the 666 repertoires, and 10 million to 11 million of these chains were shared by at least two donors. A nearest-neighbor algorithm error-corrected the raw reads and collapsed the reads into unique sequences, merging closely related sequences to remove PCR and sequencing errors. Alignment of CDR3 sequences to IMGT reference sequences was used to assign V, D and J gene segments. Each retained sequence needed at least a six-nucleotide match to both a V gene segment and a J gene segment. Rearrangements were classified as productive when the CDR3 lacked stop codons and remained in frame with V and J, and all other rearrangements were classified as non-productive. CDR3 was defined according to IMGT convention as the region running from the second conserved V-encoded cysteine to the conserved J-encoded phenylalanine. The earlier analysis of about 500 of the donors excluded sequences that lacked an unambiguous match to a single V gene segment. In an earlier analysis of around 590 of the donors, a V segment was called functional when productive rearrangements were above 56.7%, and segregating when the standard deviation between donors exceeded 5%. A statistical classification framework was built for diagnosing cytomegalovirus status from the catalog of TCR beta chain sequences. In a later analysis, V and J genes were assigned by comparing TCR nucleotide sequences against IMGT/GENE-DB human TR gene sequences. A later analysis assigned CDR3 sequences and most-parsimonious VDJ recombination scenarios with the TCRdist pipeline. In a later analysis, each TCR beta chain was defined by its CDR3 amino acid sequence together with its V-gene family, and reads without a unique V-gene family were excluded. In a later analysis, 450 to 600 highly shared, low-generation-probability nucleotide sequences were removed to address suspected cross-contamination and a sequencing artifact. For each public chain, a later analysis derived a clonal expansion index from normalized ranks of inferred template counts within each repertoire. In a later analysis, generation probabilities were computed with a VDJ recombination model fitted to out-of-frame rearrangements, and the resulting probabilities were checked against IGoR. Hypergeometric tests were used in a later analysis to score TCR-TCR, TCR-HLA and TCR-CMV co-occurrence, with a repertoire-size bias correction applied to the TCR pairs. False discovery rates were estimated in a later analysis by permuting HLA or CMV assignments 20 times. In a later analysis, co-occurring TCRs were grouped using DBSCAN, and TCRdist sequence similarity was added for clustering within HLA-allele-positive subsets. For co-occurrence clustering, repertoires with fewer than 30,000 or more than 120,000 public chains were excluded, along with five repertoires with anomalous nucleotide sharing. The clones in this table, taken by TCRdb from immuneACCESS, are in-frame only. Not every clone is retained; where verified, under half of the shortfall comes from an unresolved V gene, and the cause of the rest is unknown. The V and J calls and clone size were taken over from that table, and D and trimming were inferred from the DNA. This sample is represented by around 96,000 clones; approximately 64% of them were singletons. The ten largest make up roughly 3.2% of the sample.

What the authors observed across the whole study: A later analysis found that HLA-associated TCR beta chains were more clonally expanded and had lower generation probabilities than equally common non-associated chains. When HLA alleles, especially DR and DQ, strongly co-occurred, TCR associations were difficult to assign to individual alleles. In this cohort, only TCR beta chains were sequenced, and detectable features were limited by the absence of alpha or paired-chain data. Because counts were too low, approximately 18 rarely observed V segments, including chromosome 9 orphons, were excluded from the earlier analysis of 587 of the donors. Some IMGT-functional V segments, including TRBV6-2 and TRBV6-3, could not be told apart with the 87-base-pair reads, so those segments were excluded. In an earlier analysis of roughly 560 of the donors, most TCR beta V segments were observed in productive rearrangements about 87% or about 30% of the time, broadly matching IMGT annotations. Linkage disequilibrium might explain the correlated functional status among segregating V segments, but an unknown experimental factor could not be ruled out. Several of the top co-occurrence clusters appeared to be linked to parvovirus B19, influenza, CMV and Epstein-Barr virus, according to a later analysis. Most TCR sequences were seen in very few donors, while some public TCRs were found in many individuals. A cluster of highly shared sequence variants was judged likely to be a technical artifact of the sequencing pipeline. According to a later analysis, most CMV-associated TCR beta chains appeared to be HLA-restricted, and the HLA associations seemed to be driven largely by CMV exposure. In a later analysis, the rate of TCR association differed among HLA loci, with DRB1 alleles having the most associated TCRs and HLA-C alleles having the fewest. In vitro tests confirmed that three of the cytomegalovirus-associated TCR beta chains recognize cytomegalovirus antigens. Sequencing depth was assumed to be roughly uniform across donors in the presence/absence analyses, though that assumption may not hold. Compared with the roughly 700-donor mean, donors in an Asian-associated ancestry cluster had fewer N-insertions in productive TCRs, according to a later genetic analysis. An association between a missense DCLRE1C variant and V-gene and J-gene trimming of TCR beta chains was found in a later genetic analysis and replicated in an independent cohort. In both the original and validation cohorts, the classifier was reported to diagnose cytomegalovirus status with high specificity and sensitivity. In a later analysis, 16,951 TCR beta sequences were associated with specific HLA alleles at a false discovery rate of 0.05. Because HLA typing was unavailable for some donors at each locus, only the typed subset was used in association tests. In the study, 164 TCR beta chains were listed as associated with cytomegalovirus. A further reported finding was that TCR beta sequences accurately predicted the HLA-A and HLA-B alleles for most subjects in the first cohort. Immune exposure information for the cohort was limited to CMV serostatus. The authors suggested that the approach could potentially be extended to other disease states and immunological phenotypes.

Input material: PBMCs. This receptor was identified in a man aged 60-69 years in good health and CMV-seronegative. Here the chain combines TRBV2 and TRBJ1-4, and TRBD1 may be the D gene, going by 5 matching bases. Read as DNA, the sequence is TGTGCCAGCATCAGGGCAACTAATGAAAAACTGTTTTTT. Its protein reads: CASIRATNEKLFF. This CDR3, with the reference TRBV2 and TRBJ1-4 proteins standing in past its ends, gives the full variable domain EPEVTQTPSHQVTQMGQEVILRCVPISNHLYFYWYRQILGQKVEFLVSFYNNEISEKSEIFDDQFSVERPDGSNFTLKIRSTKLEDSAMYFCASIRATNEKLFFGSGTQLSVL.